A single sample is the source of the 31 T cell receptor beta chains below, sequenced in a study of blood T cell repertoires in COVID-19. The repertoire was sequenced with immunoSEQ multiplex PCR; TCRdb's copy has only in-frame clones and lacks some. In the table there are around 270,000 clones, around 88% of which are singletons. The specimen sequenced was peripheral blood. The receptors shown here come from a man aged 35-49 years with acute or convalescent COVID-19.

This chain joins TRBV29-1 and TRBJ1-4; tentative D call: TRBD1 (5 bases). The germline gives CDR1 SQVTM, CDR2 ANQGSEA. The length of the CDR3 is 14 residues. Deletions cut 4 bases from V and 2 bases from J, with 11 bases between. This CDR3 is CSVALDKTNEKLFF. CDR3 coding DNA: TGCAGCGTTGCTCTGGACAAGACTAATGAAAAACTGTTTTTT. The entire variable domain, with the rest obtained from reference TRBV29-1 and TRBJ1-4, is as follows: SAVISQKPSRDICQRGTSLTIQCQVDSQVTMMFWYRQQPGQSLTLIATANQGSEATYESGFVIDKFPISRPNLTFSTLTVSNMSPEDSSIYLCSVALDKTNEKLFFGSGTQLSVL.

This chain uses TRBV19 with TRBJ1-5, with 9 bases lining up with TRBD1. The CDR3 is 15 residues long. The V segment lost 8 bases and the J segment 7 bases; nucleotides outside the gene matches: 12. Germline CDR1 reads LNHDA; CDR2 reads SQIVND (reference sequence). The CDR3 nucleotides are TGTGCCAGTTCTAGACTCGGACAGGGGTACCAGCCCCAGCATTTT. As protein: CASSRLGQGYQPQHF.

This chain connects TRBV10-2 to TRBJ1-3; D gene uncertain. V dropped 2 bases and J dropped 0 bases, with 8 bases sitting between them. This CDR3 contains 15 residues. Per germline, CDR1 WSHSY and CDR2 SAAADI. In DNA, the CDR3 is TGCGCCAGCAGTGAGAAAGGGAGCTCTGGAAACACCATATATTTT. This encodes CASSEKGSSGNTIYF.

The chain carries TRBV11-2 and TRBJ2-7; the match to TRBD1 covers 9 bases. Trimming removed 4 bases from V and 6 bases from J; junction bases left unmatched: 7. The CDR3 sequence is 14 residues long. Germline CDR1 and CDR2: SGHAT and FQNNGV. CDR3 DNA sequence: TGTGCCAGCAGCTACCGGGACAGGGTAAGCGAGCAGTACTTC. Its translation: CASSYRDRVSEQYF.

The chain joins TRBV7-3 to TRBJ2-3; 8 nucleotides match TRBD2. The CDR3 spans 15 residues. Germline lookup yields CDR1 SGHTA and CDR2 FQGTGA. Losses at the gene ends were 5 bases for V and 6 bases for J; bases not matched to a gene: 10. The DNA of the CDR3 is TGTGCCAGCAGCCCCCTTAGCGGGGCGATCGATACGCAGTATTTT. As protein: CASSPLSGAIDTQYF.

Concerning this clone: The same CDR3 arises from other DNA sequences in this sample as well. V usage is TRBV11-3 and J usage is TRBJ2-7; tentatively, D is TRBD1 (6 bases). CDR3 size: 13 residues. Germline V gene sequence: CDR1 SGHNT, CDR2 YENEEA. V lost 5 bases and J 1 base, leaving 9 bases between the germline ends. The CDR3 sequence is CASSLGQSYEQYF. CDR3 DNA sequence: TGTGCCAGCAGCCTAGGACAGTCCTACGAGCAGTACTTC.

The CDR3 coding sequence is TGTGCCATCAGCGGGACAGCCATGAACACTGAAGCTTTCTTT. Translation gives CAISGTAMNTEAFF. This chain links TRBV10-3 with TRBJ1-1; TRBD1 matches at 7 bases. The J segment lost 0 bases and the V segment lost 6 bases, leaving 4 bases of the junction unmatched. Per the germline V gene, CDR1 is ENHRY and CDR2 is SYGVKD. The CDR3 length is 14 residues.

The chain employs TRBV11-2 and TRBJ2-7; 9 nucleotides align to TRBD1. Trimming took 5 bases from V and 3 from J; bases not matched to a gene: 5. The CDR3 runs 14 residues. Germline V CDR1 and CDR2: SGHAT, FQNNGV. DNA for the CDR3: TGTGCCAGCAGCATCGGGACAGGGTACTACGAGCAGTACTTC. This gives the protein CASSIGTGYYEQYF.

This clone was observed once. For the CDR3, the DNA is TGTGCCAGCAGCCCTAGCGGGGGGGCCACTGTTAGTCAATTCTTC. Its protein product is CASSPSGGATVSQFF. This chain connects TRBV6-6 to TRBJ2-1, with TRBD2 matching over 12 bases. The CDR3 is made up of 15 amino acids. V dropped 6 bases and J dropped 16; count of bases not matched to a gene: 16. Germline V gene lookup returns CDR1 MNHNY and CDR2 SVGAGI (reference sequence).

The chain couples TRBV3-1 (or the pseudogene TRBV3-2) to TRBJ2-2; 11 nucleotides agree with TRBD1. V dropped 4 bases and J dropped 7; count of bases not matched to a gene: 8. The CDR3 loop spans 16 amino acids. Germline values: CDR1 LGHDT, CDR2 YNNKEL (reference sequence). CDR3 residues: CASSLLGQGAGGELFF. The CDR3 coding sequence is TGTGCCAGCAGCCTACTCGGACAGGGGGCCGGCGGGGAGCTGTTTTTT.

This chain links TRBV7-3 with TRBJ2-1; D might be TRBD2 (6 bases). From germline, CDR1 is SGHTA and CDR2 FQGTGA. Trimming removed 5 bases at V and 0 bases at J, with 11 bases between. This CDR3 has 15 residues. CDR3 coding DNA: TGTGCCAGCAGCCCACGACTAGGCTCCTACAATGAGCAGTTCTTC. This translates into CASSPRLGSYNEQFF.

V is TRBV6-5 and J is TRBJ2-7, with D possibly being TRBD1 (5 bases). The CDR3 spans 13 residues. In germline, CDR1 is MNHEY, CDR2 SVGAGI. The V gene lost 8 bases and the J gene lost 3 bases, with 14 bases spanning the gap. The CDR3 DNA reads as TGTGCCAGCTCACTTGACAGCTACTACGAGCAGTACTTC. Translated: CASSLDSYYEQYF.

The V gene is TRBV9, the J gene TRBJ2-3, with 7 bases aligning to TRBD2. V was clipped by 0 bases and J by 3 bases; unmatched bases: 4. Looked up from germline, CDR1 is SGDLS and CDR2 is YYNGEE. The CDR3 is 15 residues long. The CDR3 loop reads CASSVGRAGTDTQYF. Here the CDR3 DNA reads TGTGCCAGCAGCGTAGGTCGAGCGGGGACAGATACGCAGTATTTT.

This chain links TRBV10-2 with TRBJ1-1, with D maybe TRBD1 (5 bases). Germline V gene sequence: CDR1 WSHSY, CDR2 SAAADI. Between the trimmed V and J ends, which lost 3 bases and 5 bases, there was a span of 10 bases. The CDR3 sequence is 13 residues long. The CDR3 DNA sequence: TGCGCCAGCAGTGATCCTGACAGAACTGAAGCTTTCTTT. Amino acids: CASSDPDRTEAFF.

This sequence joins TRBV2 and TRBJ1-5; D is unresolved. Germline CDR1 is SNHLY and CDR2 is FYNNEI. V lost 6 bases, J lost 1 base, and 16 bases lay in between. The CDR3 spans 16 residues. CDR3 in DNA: TGTGCCAGCAGCCTCTTAGGAGGGATGAGCAATCAGCCCCAGCATTTT. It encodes CASSLLGGMSNQPQHF.

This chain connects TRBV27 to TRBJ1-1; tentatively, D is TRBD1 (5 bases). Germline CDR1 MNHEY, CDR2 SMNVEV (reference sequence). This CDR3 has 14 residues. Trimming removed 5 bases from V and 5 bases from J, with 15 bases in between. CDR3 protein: CASSPRGGGTEAFF. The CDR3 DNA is TGTGCCAGCAGTCCCCGCGGGGGGGGAACTGAAGCTTTCTTT.

CDR3: CASSITLRLAGDKNTGELFF. CDR3 DNA: TGTGCCAGCTCTATAACGCTGAGACTAGCGGGGGATAAGAACACCGGGGAGCTGTTTTTT. The V and J genes are TRBV11-3 and TRBJ2-2, with 12 bases identical to TRBD2. Germline V CDR1 and CDR2: SGHNT, YENEEA. V was clipped by 8 bases and J by 1 base; unmatched bases: 17. This CDR3 has 20 residues.

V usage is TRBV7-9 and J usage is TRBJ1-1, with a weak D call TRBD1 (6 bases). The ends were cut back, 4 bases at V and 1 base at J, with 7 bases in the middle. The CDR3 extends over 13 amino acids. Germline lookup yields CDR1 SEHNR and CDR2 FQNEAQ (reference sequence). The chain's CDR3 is CASSWGQNTEAFF. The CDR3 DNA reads TGTGCCAGCAGCTGGGGACAGAACACTGAAGCTTTCTTT.

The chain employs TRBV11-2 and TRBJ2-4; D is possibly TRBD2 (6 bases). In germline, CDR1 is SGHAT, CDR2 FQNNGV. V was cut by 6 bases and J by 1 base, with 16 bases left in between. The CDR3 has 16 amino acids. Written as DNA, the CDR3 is TGTGCCAGCAGATTGGGGACTTTAGGGGCCAAAAACATTCAGTACTTC. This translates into CASRLGTLGAKNIQYF.

This CDR3 reads CASSSGQAYTDTQYF. As DNA, the CDR3 is TGTGCCAGCAGTTCGGGACAGGCCTACACAGATACGCAGTATTTT. The V and J genes are TRBV7-9 and TRBJ2-3; TRBD1 matches 8 bases. There are 15 residues in the CDR3. CDR1 and CDR2 (germline): SEHNR, FQNEAQ (reference sequence). V dropped 6 bases and J dropped 2; count of bases not matched to a gene: 7.

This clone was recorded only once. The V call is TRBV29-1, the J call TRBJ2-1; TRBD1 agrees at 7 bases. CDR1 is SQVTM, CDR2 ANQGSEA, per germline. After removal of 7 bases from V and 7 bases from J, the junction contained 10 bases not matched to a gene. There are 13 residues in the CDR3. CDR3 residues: CSGTGQIGNEQFF. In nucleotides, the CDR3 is TGCAGCGGGACGGGACAGATAGGGAATGAGCAGTTCTTC.

The CDR3, as DNA: TGCGCCAGCAGTGAGGGGACAGGGCGTGAAGCTTTCTTT. Its translation is CASSEGTGREAFF. J is TRBJ1-1 and V is TRBV10-1, with 9 bases aligning to TRBD1. V lost 2 bases to trimming and J lost 7 bases; unmatched junction nucleotides: 2. CDR1 and CDR2 (germline): WNHNN, SYGVQD (reference sequence). CDR3 size: 13 residues.

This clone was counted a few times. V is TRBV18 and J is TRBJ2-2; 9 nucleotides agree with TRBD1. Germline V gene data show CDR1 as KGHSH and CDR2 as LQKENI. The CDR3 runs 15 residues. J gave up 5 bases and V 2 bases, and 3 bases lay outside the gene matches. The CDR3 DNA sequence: TGTGCCAGCTCACCAGGACAGGGGAAAACCGGGGAGCTGTTTTTT. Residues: CASSPGQGKTGELFF.

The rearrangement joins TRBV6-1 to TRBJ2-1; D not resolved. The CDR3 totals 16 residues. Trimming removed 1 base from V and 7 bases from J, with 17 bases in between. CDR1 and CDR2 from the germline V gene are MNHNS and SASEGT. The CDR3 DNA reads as TGTGCCAGCAGTGAAGAAATCGTCCGCCCTAGGAATGAGCAGTTCTTC. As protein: CASSEEIVRPRNEQFF.

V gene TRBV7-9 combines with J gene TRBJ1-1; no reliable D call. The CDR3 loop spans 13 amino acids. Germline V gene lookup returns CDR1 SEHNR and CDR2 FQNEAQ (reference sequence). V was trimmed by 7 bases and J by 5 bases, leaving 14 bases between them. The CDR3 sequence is CASILMTGTEAFF. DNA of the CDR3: TGTGCCAGCATCCTTATGACCGGGACTGAAGCTTTCTTT.

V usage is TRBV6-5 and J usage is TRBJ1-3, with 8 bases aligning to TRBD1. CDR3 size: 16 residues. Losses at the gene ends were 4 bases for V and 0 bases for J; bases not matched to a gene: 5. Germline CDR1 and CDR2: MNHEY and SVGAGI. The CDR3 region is CASSSTGALSGNTIYF. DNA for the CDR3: TGTGCCAGCAGTTCGACAGGGGCCCTCTCTGGAAACACCATATATTTT.

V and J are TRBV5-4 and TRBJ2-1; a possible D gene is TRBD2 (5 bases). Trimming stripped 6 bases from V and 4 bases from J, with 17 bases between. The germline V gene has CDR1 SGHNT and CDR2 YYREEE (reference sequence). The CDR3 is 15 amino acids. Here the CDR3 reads CASTSGSQQYNEQFF. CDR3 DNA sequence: TGTGCCAGCACCTCTGGGAGTCAACAATACAATGAGCAGTTCTTC.

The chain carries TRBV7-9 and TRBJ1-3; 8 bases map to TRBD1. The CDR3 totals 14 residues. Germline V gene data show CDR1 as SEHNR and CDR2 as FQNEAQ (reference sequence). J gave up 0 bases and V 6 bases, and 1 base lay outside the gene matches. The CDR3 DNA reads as TGTGCCAGCAGGGGGACAGGCTCTGGAAACACCATATATTTT. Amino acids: CASRGTGSGNTIYF.

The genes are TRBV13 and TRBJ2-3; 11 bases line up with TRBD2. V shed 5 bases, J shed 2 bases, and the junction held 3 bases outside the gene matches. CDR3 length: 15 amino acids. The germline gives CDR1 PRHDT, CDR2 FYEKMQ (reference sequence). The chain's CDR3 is CASSVLAGDTDTQYF. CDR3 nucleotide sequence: TGTGCCAGCAGCGTACTAGCGGGGGACACAGATACGCAGTATTTT. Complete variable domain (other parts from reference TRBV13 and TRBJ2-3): AAGVIQSPRHLIKEKRETATLKCYPIPRHDTVYWYQQGPGQDPQFLISFYEKMQSDKGSIPDRFSAQQFSDYHSELNMSSLELGDSALYFCASSVLAGDTDTQYFGPGTRLTVL.

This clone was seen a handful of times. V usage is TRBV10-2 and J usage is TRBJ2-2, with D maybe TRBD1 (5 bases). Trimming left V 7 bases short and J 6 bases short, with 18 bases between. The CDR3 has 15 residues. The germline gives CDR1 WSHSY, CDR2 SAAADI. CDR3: CASKGAGRLAGELFF. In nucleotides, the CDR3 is TGCGCCAGCAAAGGGGCAGGCCGGTTGGCCGGGGAGCTGTTTTTT.

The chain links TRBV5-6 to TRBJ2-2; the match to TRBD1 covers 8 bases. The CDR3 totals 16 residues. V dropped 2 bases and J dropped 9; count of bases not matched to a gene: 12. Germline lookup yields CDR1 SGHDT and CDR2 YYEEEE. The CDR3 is CASSLFGQGWDRELFF. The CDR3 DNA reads TGTGCCAGCAGCTTATTCGGACAGGGCTGGGACCGGGAGCTGTTTTTT.